This is a list of T cell receptor beta chains from one sample in a study of shared clonotypes between healthy human individuals. Sequencing used immunoSEQ multiplex PCR; TCRdb keeps in-frame clones, though not all of them. This sample has approximately 2,000,000 clones, with just under 95% found just once. The source material was naive CD8+ T cells from PBMCs. Receptors originate from a man aged 18-30 years in good health. Some clones in this sample may be carry-over from other donors' samples. Each CDR3 is given with its conserved first and last residue. Each record gives: clone size, CDR3 length, J gene, V gene, D gene, CDR3 protein, CDR3 DNA. D genes are given only for firm matches. Clone sizes are given selectively: once, few, many, or a class where the clone is expanded.

>-|15|TRBJ2-1|TRBV5-4|TRBD1
CASSLTGTGVDEQFF
TGTGCCAGCAGCTTAACCGGGACAGGCGTAGATGAGCAGTTCTTC
>-|18|TRBJ1-3|TRBV2|TRBD1
CASNQKQNRGLIGNTIYF
TGTGCCAGCAACCAGAAACAAAACAGGGGGCTTATAGGAAACACCATATATTTT
>-|11|TRBJ2-1|TRBV7-2|-
CASRIYNEQFF
TGTGCCAGCAGAATCTACAATGAGCAGTTCTTC
>-|13|TRBJ2-7|TRBV28|TRBD2
CASSLSGGYEQYF
TGTGCCAGCAGTTTAAGCGGGGGCTACGAGCAGTACTTC
>-|16|TRBJ2-5|TRBV13|TRBD2
CASSLRTGGPGETQYF
TGTGCCAGCAGCTTAAGAACGGGAGGGCCAGGGGAGACCCAGTACTTC
>-|15|TRBJ2-2|TRBV7-9|TRBD1
CASSARTGIAGELFF
TGTGCCAGCAGCGCGAGGACAGGGATCGCCGGGGAGCTGTTTTTT
>-|12|TRBJ1-1|TRBV18|-
CASSPPVVIAFF
TGCGCCAGCTCACCCCCGGTCGTAATAGCTTTCTTT
>-|16|TRBJ2-2|TRBV27|TRBD2
CASSSRTSESTGELFF
TGTGCCAGCAGTTCCCGGACTAGCGAGAGCACCGGGGAGCTGTTTTTT
>-|15|TRBJ2-7|TRBV10-3|TRBD1
CAISDSPRQGDEQYF
TGTGCCATCAGTGACTCCCCGCGGCAGGGGGACGAGCAGTACTTC
>-|16|TRBJ2-1|TRBV14|TRBD1
CASSQTWPGGLNEQFF
TGTGCCAGCAGCCAAACCTGGCCAGGGGGCTTGAATGAGCAGTTCTTC
>once|12|TRBJ2-1|TRBV5-1|-
CASSIKGHEQFF
TGCGCCAGCAGCATAAAGGGGCATGAGCAGTTCTTC